Listed here are 15 T cell receptor beta chains from one sample, sequenced in a study of blood T cell repertoires in COVID-19. Here immunoSEQ multiplex PCR was the method, and the copy in TCRdb shows in-frame clones only, minus some. Of fewer than 350,000 clones listed, 85% to 95% were seen once; the top ten hold roughly 2.8%. The specimen sequenced was PBMCs or T cells enriched from blood (not recorded which). All receptors derive from a man aged 35 to 55 who had been exposed to COVID-19.

V usage is TRBV7-7 and J usage is TRBJ2-5, with 8 bases identical to TRBD1. V shed 5 bases and J 5 bases; nucleotides not matched to a gene: 10. The CDR3 is 15 residues long. Germline lookup yields CDR1 SSHAT and CDR2 FNYEAQ (reference sequence). The CDR3 loop reads CASSLQQGVQETQYF. In nucleotides, the CDR3 is TGTGCCAGCAGCCTCCAACAGGGGGTTCAGGAGACCCAGTACTTC.

This rearrangement joins TRBV2 to TRBJ2-5, with TRBD2 matching over 7 bases. Germline V gives CDR1 SNHLY, CDR2 FYNNEI. This CDR3 has 15 residues. V lost 1 base and J lost 2; bases outside the gene matches: 4. The CDR3 DNA follows: TGTGCCAGCAGTGAAGAGGGAGGGCGGCAAGAGACCCAGTACTTC. Protein product: CASSEEGGRQETQYF.

J is TRBJ2-7 and V is TRBV5-6; 8 bases agree with TRBD1. Germline-derived CDR1 and CDR2 are SGHDT and YYEEEE. The CDR3 is made up of 16 amino acids. Trimming took 0 bases from V and 1 from J; bases not matched to a gene: 6. CDR3 in DNA: TGTGCCAGCAGCTTGGAGGGGACAGGCAGTTCCTACGAGCAGTACTTC. As protein: CASSLEGTGSSYEQYF.

This chain joins TRBV5-1 and TRBJ1-1; no clear D gene. The germline V gene encodes CDR1 SGHRS and CDR2 YFSETQ. Trimming left V 1 base short and J 0 bases short, with 7 bases between. The CDR3 runs to 14 residues. As DNA, the CDR3 is TGCGCCAGCAGCTTGCTTTTAATGAACACTGAAGCTTTCTTT. Translation: CASSLLLMNTEAFF.

This sequence joins TRBV7-3 and TRBJ2-1; a weak D match, TRBD1 (6 bases). The CDR3 totals 15 residues. V was cut by 2 bases and J by 4 bases, with 12 bases left in between. Germline V CDR1 and CDR2: SGHTA, FQGTGA. The CDR3 reads CASSLFRGQYNEQFF. CDR3 coding DNA: TGTGCCAGCAGCTTATTCAGGGGACAATACAATGAGCAGTTCTTC.

This chain uses TRBV5-1 with TRBJ2-1; the D gene is possibly TRBD1 (6 bases). CDR3 length: 12 residues. Trimming stripped 2 bases from V and 8 bases from J, with 8 bases between. Germline CDR1 reads SGHRS; CDR2 reads YFSETQ. The CDR3, as DNA: TGCGCCAGCAGCTTACAGGGATATGAGCAGTTCTTC. Encoded protein: CASSLQGYEQFF.

The gene calls are TRBV7-7 and TRBJ1-3; possible D gene TRBD1, 5 bases. Between the trimmed V and J ends, which lost 5 bases and 2 bases, there was a span of 16 bases. The germline gives CDR1 SSHAT, CDR2 FNYEAQ (reference sequence). The CDR3 has 16 residues. The CDR3, as DNA: TGTGCCAGCAGCGCAGGACCTCAGGGAACTGGAAACACCATATATTTT. Protein product: CASSAGPQGTGNTIYF.

This chain joins TRBV28 and TRBJ2-7; 8 bases are shared with TRBD2. From germline, CDR1 is MDHEN and CDR2 SYDVKM. V trimming: 5 bases; J trimming: 4 bases; junction bases outside the gene matches: 4. The CDR3 loop spans 13 amino acids. The CDR3 reads CASSRGLGYEQYF. The DNA of the CDR3 is TGTGCCAGCAGTCGGGGACTAGGGTACGAGCAGTACTTC.

V gene TRBV5-6 combines with J gene TRBJ2-2; perhaps TRBD2 as D (5 bases). V lost 0 bases to trimming and J lost 6 bases, with 21 bases between them. The CDR3 totals 18 residues. The germline CDR1 and CDR2 sequences are SGHDT and YYEEEE. CDR3 residues: CASSLAGLTRVGSGELFF. The CDR3 DNA is TGTGCCAGCAGCTTGGCCGGCCTAACTAGGGTTGGTTCCGGGGAGCTGTTTTTT.

The rearrangement joins TRBV19 to TRBJ2-7, with a tentative D call TRBD2 (7 bases). The CDR3 totals 16 residues. Trimming shortened V by 7 bases and J by 4 bases, and 23 bases separated the two germline ends. CDR1 is LNHDA, CDR2 SQIVND, per germline (reference sequence). CDR3 DNA: TGTGCCAGTACCACTGGGGGGGCAATGGATGGATACGAGCAGTACTTC. Translated, it gives CASTTGGAMDGYEQYF.

This chain uses TRBV5-1 with TRBJ2-1; D might be TRBD1 (5 bases). This CDR3 has 13 amino acids. CDR1 is SGHRS, CDR2 YFSETQ, per germline. V gave up 4 bases and J gave up 8 bases, with 13 bases separating them. The CDR3 loop reads CASSGAFLDEQFF. For the CDR3, the DNA is TGCGCCAGCAGCGGGGCTTTTTTGGATGAGCAGTTCTTC.

This rearrangement joins TRBV9 to TRBJ2-3; D is unclear. Trimming pared 0 bases from V and 4 bases from J, leaving 15 bases between. The CDR3 has 16 amino acids. Per germline, CDR1 SGDLS and CDR2 YYNGEE. CDR3 DNA: TGTGCCAGCAGCGTAGGCGGTCCCCCCGAGGCAGATACGCAGTATTTT. This encodes CASSVGGPPEADTQYF. Supplemented by reference TRBV9 and TRBJ2-3, the full variable domain reads DSGVTQTPKHLITATGQRVTLRCSPRSGDLSVYWYQQSLDQGLQFLIQYYNGEERAKGNILERFSAQQFPDLHSELNLSSLELGDSALYFCASSVGGPPEADTQYFGPGTRLTVL.

V is TRBV28 and J is TRBJ1-1; 9 positions agree with TRBD1. The germline CDR1 and CDR2 sequences are MDHEN and SYDVKM. This CDR3 is 17 amino acids long. After removal of 6 bases from V and 13 bases from J, the junction contained 24 bases not matched to a gene. In DNA form, the CDR3 reads TGTGCCAGCAGCGACTCAAGTAACGAAAGACCGGGACAGGGTGATTTCTTT. This gives the protein CASSDSSNERPGQGDFF.

V gene TRBV4-3 combines with J gene TRBJ2-1; 9 bases map to TRBD1. The V gene's germline CDR1 is LGHNA and CDR2 YSLEER. Trimming cost V 3 bases and J 3 bases; bases outside gene matches: 6. This CDR3 spans 16 amino acids. In DNA form, the CDR3 reads TGCGCCAGCAGCCAGAGAACAGGGGGCAACTACAATGAGCAGTTCTTC. Protein: CASSQRTGGNYNEQFF.

The CDR3 loop is CASSRGQGGYYEQYF. Written as DNA, the CDR3 is TGTGCCAGTAGTAGGGGACAGGGGGGATACTACGAGCAGTACTTC. The V and J genes are TRBV19 and TRBJ2-7; the match to TRBD1 covers 11 bases. Germline CDR1 reads LNHDA; CDR2 reads SQIVND (reference sequence). The CDR3 sequence is 15 residues long. The J segment lost 3 bases and the V segment lost 4 bases, leaving 5 bases of the junction unmatched.